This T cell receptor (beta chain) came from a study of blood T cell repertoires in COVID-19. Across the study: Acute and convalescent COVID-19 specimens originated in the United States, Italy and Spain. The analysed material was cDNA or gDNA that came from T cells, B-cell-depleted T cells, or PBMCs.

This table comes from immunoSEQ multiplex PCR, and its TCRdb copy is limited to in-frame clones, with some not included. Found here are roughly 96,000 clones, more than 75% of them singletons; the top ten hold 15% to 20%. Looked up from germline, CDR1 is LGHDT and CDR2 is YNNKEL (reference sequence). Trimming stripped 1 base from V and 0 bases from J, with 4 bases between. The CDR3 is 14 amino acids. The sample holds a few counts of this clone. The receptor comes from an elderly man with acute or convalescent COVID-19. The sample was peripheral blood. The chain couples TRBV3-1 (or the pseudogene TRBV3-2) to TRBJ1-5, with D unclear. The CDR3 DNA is TGTGCCAGCAGCCAAGCAGATAGCAATCAGCCCCAGCATTTT. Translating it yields CASSQADSNQPQHF.